The present entry profiles one T cell receptor (beta chain) with its context. The antigen is unknown. Sequencing was performed with immunoSEQ multiplex PCR; in TCRdb, only in-frame clones are kept and a portion is missing. The sample holds tens of thousands of clones, approximately 91% seen once. This sample is part of a study of cytomegalovirus exposure and HLA in healthy donors. Study-level results: Published work reported that the classifier diagnosed cytomegalovirus status with high specificity and sensitivity. Many donors carried some public TCRs, although rarity characterized most TCR sequences. The listing of 150 to 200 TCR beta chains classed them as cytomegalovirus-associated. In vitro data verified a few CMV-associated chains as specific for CMV antigens.

From germline, CDR1 is SGDLS and CDR2 YYNGEE. V dropped 1 base and J dropped 7; count of bases not matched to a gene: 14. The CDR3 is 16 amino acids. The TCR sequence derives from a man younger than 35 in good health and CMV-seronegative. The chain employs TRBV9 and TRBJ2-7; 7 positions agree with TRBD2. The specimen was PBMCs. The CDR3 sequence: CASSVLASGAGVEQYF. In nucleotides, the CDR3 is TGTGCCAGCAGCGTACTGGCTAGCGGAGCCGGTGTGGAGCAGTACTTC.